This entry lists 27 T cell receptor beta chains sequenced from one sample in a study of identical twins (dated by TCRdb to the mid-2010s). Libraries were constructed by 5' RACE. The sequencer listed for this sample is Illumina HiSeq 2000. TCRdb handled the public reads itself, with Q25 trimming in fastp and clone calling in MiXCR, and kept productive beta chains. Rows are unified per CDR3 protein, each entry keeping the most common DNA and genes. The table for this sample lists about 660,000 distinct CDR3 sequences; 8.5% to 9.5% of them were counted only once. The top ten clonotypes cover around 0.95% of the sample. This sample was also put to use in a study of yellow fever vaccine responses in identical twins.

Specimen: PBMCs. Receptors originate from a woman aged 18 to 35 in good health.

The J gene is TRBJ2-5, the V gene TRBV19; 7 nucleotides align to TRBD1. V lost 2 bases, J lost 5 bases, and 11 bases stayed unmatched. Germline loops: CDR1 LNHDA, CDR2 SQIVND (reference sequence). This CDR3 has 16 amino acids. The chain's CDR3 is CASSIFGTASRETQYF. As DNA, the CDR3 is TGTGCCAGTAGTATATTTGGGACAGCATCTCGGGAGACCCAGTACTTC.

In this sample, this clonotype turned up many times. The V and J genes are TRBV24-1 and TRBJ2-3; 9 bases map to TRBD2. Germline V gene data show CDR1 as KGHDR and CDR2 as SFDVKD. This CDR3 comprises 16 residues. The ends lost 2 bases at V and 4 bases at J; junction bases unmatched: 6. The CDR3 region has the DNA TGTGCCACCAGTGATTGGCGGGGGGGCGGGGCAGATACGCAGTATTTT. Protein sequence: CATSDWRGGGADTQYF.

V gene TRBV3-1 combines with J gene TRBJ2-5; 7 positions match TRBD1. From germline, CDR1 is LGHDT and CDR2 YNNKEL (reference sequence). There are 16 residues in the CDR3. With V trimmed by 0 bases and J by 1 base, 5 bases remained unmatched. CDR3 amino acids: CASSQDRTGLQETQYF. In DNA form, the CDR3 reads TGTGCCAGCAGCCAAGATCGGACAGGACTCCAAGAGACCCAGTACTTC.

The chain recombines TRBV20-1 with TRBJ2-3; TRBD2 agrees at 11 bases. The junction had 6 bases not matched to a gene; V was cut back by 4 bases and J by 3 bases. Germline V lookup: CDR1 DFQATT, CDR2 SNEGSKA (reference sequence). The CDR3 extends over 15 amino acids. CDR3 region: CSATSGTSGTDTQYF. DNA for the CDR3: TGCAGTGCTACCTCTGGGACTAGCGGTACAGATACGCAGTATTTT.

This clonotype was detected a few times. The genes are TRBV5-6 and TRBJ2-1; the D gene is possibly TRBD1 (7 bases). CDR3 length: 13 residues. From germline, CDR1 is SGHDT and CDR2 YYEEEE. Trimming shortened V by 7 bases and J by 9 bases, and 17 bases separated the two germline ends. CDR3 nucleotides: TGTGCCAGCTGGGCAGGGGGGTTAAGTGAGCAGTTCTTC. This encodes CASWAGGLSEQFF. Full variable domain (outside the CDR3, taken from reference TRBV5-6 and TRBJ2-1): DAGVTQSPTHLIKTRGQQVTLRCSPKSGHDTVSWYQQALGQGPQFIFQYYEEEERQRGNFPDRFSGHQFPNYSSELNVNALLLGDSALYLCASWAGGLSEQFFGPGTRLTVL.

The rearrangement links TRBV4-3 to TRBJ2-7; 9 bases fit TRBD2. V shed 0 bases and J 0 bases; nucleotides not matched to a gene: 12. This CDR3 spans 19 amino acids. Germline CDR1 reads LGHNA; CDR2 reads YSLEER. The CDR3 loop reads CASSQDRGSGGEGSYEQYF. As DNA, the CDR3 is TGCGCCAGCAGCCAAGATCGGGGTAGCGGGGGAGAGGGCTCCTACGAGCAGTACTTC.

This clonotype has just a few counts. The V call is TRBV5-1, the J call TRBJ2-7; D ambiguous. Trimming left V 6 bases short and J 2 bases short, with 15 bases between. The CDR3 contains 14 residues. Germline values: CDR1 SGHRS, CDR2 YFSETQ. The CDR3: CASNLLPTTYEQYF. DNA of the CDR3: TGCGCCAGCAACCTCCTTCCTACTACCTACGAGCAGTACTTC.

This clonotype was observed many times. This sequence joins TRBV3-1 and TRBJ2-1; 14 bases are a match to TRBD2. The germline V gene encodes CDR1 LGHDT and CDR2 YNNKEL (reference sequence). V was pared by 4 bases and J by 9 bases, with 8 bases of the junction left unmatched. The CDR3 contains 16 residues. This CDR3 reads CASSPRLAGGPSEQFF. The CDR3 DNA follows: TGTGCCAGCAGCCCTCGACTAGCGGGGGGGCCGAGTGAGCAGTTCTTC.

This clonotype was detected only a few times. The chain carries TRBV9 and TRBJ2-3; 8 bases fit TRBD2. From germline, CDR1 is SGDLS and CDR2 YYNGEE. The CDR3 sequence is 15 residues long. Trimming at V came to 4 bases and at J to 1 base, leaving 5 bases not matched to a gene. CDR3 residues: CASSRGGQGTDTQYF. Written as DNA, the CDR3 is TGTGCCAGCAGCCGGGGGGGGCAGGGCACAGATACGCAGTATTTT. Full variable domain (outside the CDR3, taken from reference TRBV9 and TRBJ2-3): DSGVTQTPKHLITATGQRVTLRCSPRSGDLSVYWYQQSLDQGLQFLIQYYNGEERAKGNILERFSAQQFPDLHSELNLSSLELGDSALYFCASSRGGQGTDTQYFGPGTRLTVL.

This clonotype turned up a few times. V is TRBV25-1 and J is TRBJ2-3; possible D gene TRBD2, 6 bases. Germline CDR1 is MGHDK and CDR2 is SYGVNS. Trimming shortened V by 7 bases and J by 2 bases, and 13 bases separated the two germline ends. The CDR3 extends over 14 amino acids. The CDR3 nucleotides read TGTGCCAGCACTAACCGGGACTTCACAGATACGCAGTATTTT. It codes for CASTNRDFTDTQYF.

This clonotype has more than one count but fewer than ten. The chain uses TRBV6-1 and TRBJ2-5; 11 bases align to TRBD1. V lost 6 bases, J lost 5 bases, and 8 bases stayed unmatched. Germline V CDR1 and CDR2: MNHNS, SASEGT. The CDR3 runs 15 residues. The CDR3 DNA reads as TGTGCCAGCAGGACGGGACAGGGGGTGGGGGAGACCCAGTACTTC. Translating it yields CASRTGQGVGETQYF.

This clonotype has just a few counts. The chain combines TRBV7-2 with TRBJ2-7; tentatively, D is TRBD2 (5 bases). Germline V CDR1 and CDR2: SGHTA, FQGNSA. Trimming shortened V by 1 base and J by 6 bases, and 10 bases separated the two germline ends. There are 13 residues in the CDR3. CDR3: CASSLGGVSEQYF. The CDR3 DNA reads TGTGCCAGCAGCTTAGGGGGAGTAAGCGAGCAGTACTTC.

This clonotype showed up many times. The J gene is TRBJ2-2, the V gene TRBV18, with D possibly TRBD2 on 6 matching bases. V was shortened by 8 bases and J by 3 bases, with 13 bases between the two germline ends. This CDR3 contains 14 residues. Germline assignment: CDR1 KGHSH and CDR2 LQKENI. The CDR3 DNA reads as TGTGCCAGCAGCCCGGGACTTGACACCGGGGAGCTGTTTTTT. Protein: CASSPGLDTGELFF.

The chain recombines TRBV12-2 with TRBJ2-1; TRBD2 reflects the table's D call only, with no check against the DNA. TRBV12-2 is a pseudogene segment. This CDR3 has 15 amino acids. The CDR3 sequence is CASRLLAVSYNEQFF. CDR3 sequence (DNA): TGTGCAAGTCGCTTACTAGCGGTCTCCTACAATGAGCAGTTCTTC.

This clonotype was observed a handful of times. The chain combines TRBV11-2 with TRBJ2-1, with a possible D match to TRBD2 (5 bases). CDR3 length: 17 amino acids. V was shortened by 5 bases and J by 1 base, with 18 bases between the two germline ends. Germline assignment: CDR1 SGHAT and CDR2 FQNNGV. CDR3 in amino acids: CASSPPPGGPSYNEQFF. For the CDR3, the DNA is TGTGCCAGCAGCCCCCCCCCGGGCGGGCCTTCCTACAATGAGCAGTTCTTC. Filled out from reference TRBV11-2 and TRBJ2-1, the complete variable domain reads EAGVAQSPRYKIIEKRQSVAFWCNPISGHATLYWYQQILGQGPKLLIQFQNNGVVDDSQLPKDRFSAERLKGVDSTLKIQPAKLEDSAVYLCASSPPPGGPSYNEQFFGPGTRLTVL.

The table lists this clonotype with a few counts. This chain joins TRBV27 and TRBJ2-3; D unresolved. Per germline, CDR1 MNHEY and CDR2 SMNVEV (reference sequence). This CDR3 has 15 amino acids. Trimming left V 5 bases short and J 3 bases short, with 15 bases between. The CDR3 nucleotides are TGTGCCAGCAGTGCCAATCCCTGGGCTACAGATACGCAGTATTTT. It codes for CASSANPWATDTQYF.

The chain combines TRBV2 with TRBJ2-7, with 7 nucleotides matching TRBD1. Looked up from germline, CDR1 is SNHLY and CDR2 is FYNNEI. The CDR3 consists of 19 residues. J was trimmed by 2 bases and V by 4 bases; bases with no gene match: 20. CDR3 DNA: TGTGCCAGCAGTGCTCTTTCAGGAAACCCAAACAGGGGTACCTACGAGCAGTACTTC. This sequence encodes CASSALSGNPNRGTYEQYF. The full variable domain, rest sourced from reference TRBV2 and TRBJ2-7, is EPEVTQTPSHQVTQMGQEVILRCVPISNHLYFYWYRQILGQKVEFLVSFYNNEISEKSEIFDDQFSVERPDGSNFTLKIRSTKLEDSAMYFCASSALSGNPNRGTYEQYFGPGTRLTVT.

This clonotype occurred many times. The chain combines TRBV12-3 or TRBV12-4 with TRBJ2-7; 9 bases are a match to TRBD2. This CDR3 is 13 amino acids long. V lost 7 bases and J lost 7; bases outside the gene matches: 8. The CDR3 region has the DNA TGTGCCAGCACAGCAAGCGGGAGGTGGGAGCAGTACTTC. Translation gives CASTASGRWEQYF.

In regard to this clonotype: One junction end does not reproduce the germline sequence, and a read error may be involved. The V and J genes are TRBV12-3 or TRBV12-4 and TRBJ2-3, with D perhaps matching TRBD2 (6 bases). The CDR3 has 15 residues. CDR3 DNA sequence: TGTGCCAGCAGGTTAGTATCGGGGGACCCAGATACGCAGTATTTT. It yields the protein CASRLVSGDPDTQYF.

Only a few counts were recorded for this clonotype. The gene calls are TRBV7-9 and TRBJ2-2; 8 nucleotides agree with TRBD1. Germline values: CDR1 SEHNR, CDR2 FQNEAQ (reference sequence). CDR3 length: 16 amino acids. The V gene end was trimmed by 6 bases and the J gene end by 5 bases; junction bases not matched to a gene: 11. CDR3 amino acids: CASSKDRARRTGELFF. The CDR3 nucleotides are TGTGCCAGCAGTAAGGACAGGGCCCGAAGGACCGGGGAGCTGTTTTTT.

The chain couples TRBV6-5 to TRBJ2-3, with TRBD2 matching over 7 bases. V shed 0 bases and J 0 bases; nucleotides not matched to a gene: 9. This CDR3 is built from 18 residues. Germline CDR1 and CDR2: MNHEY and SVGAGI. The CDR3 here is CASSYSLGGLLSTDTQYF. The CDR3 DNA reads as TGTGCCAGCAGTTACTCGCTGGGGGGGTTGTTGAGCACAGATACGCAGTATTTT.

This clonotype showed up just a few times. The V gene is TRBV9, the J gene TRBJ2-3, with D tentatively TRBD1 or TRBD2 (6 bases each). This CDR3 contains 18 residues. V was clipped by 0 bases and J by 2 bases, with 19 bases between them. Germline V lookup: CDR1 SGDLS, CDR2 YYNGEE. CDR3 DNA: TGTGCCAGCAGCGTAGAGAAGGGGGGTAGCCGATACACAGATACGCAGTATTTT. Its translation is CASSVEKGGSRYTDTQYF. Combining the CDR3 with reference TRBV9 and TRBJ2-3 gives the whole variable domain DSGVTQTPKHLITATGQRVTLRCSPRSGDLSVYWYQQSLDQGLQFLIQYYNGEERAKGNILERFSAQQFPDLHSELNLSSLELGDSALYFCASSVEKGGSRYTDTQYFGPGTRLTVL.

This clonotype turned up a few times. J is TRBJ2-2 and V is TRBV27; 9 bases match TRBD1. With V trimmed by 0 bases and J by 4 bases, 12 bases remained unmatched. This CDR3 comprises 19 residues. Germline CDR1 MNHEY, CDR2 SMNVEV (reference sequence). CDR3 amino acids: CASSLSYLGQGGSTGELFF. In DNA form, the CDR3 reads TGTGCCAGCAGTTTATCGTATTTGGGACAGGGAGGGAGCACCGGGGAGCTGTTTTTT.

This clonotype has a handful of counts. The CDR3 loop is CASSPTRGRSNTGELFF. The DNA of the CDR3 is TGTGCCAGCAGCCCCACCCGGGGCAGGTCGAACACCGGGGAGCTGTTTTTT. The chain joins TRBV7-2 to TRBJ2-2; D is tentatively TRBD1 or TRBD2 (5 bases each). The germline V gene encodes CDR1 SGHTA and CDR2 FQGNSA. CDR3 size: 17 residues. Trimming removed 5 bases from V and 0 bases from J, with 16 bases in between.

This clonotype appeared many times. The rearrangement links TRBV15 to TRBJ2-1; TRBD2 is a possible D gene (5 bases). Trimming shortened V by 5 bases and J by 1 base, and 6 bases separated the two germline ends. Germline CDR1 reads LNHNV; CDR2 reads YYDKDF (reference sequence). The CDR3 has 13 residues. CDR3 nucleotide sequence: TGTGCCACCAGCGGAGGATCCTACAATGAGCAGTTCTTC. It translates to CATSGGSYNEQFF.

A few counts support this clonotype. The rearrangement links TRBV11-2 to TRBJ2-7; possible D gene TRBD1, 6 bases. The CDR3 consists of 15 residues. The germline gives CDR1 SGHAT, CDR2 FQNNGV. With 5 bases removed from V and 4 bases from J, the gap between germline ends came to 18 bases. The DNA of the CDR3 is TGTGCCAGCAGCCGACCCGGGACAATGGGATACGAGCAGTACTTC. Its translation is CASSRPGTMGYEQYF.

In this sample, this clonotype turned up a few times. The J gene is TRBJ2-3, the V gene TRBV11-3; D perhaps matches TRBD2 (6 bases). V was shortened by 1 base and J by 7 bases, with 15 bases between the two germline ends. The germline CDR1 and CDR2 sequences are SGHNT and YENEEA. This CDR3 contains 15 residues. CDR3 protein: CASSLVVGGLHTQYF. The CDR3 region has the DNA TGTGCCAGCAGCTTAGTTGTAGGAGGACTACATACGCAGTATTTT.